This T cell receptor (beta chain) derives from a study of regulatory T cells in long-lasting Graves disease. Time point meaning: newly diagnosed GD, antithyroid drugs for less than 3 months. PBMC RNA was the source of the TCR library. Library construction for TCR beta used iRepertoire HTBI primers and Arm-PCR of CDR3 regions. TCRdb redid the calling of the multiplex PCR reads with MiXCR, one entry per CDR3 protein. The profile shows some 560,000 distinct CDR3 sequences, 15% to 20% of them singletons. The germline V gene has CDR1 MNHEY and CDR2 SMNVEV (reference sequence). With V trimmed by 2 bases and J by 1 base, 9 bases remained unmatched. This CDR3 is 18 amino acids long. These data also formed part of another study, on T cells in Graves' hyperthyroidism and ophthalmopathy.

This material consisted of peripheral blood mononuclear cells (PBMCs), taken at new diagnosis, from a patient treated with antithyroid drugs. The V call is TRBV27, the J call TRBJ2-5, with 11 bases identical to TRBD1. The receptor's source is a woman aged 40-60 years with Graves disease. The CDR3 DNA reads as TGTGCCAGCAGTTTAGGTATACCGGGACAGGGGGTCCAAGAGACCCAGTACTTC. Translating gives CASSLGIPGQGVQETQYF.